A single sample gave rise to the 28 T cell receptor beta chains below, sequenced in a study of T-cell reconstitution after alpha-beta-depleted transplantation in children (dated by TCRdb to 2016 to 2017). Receptor amplification or capture employed PCR. The sequencing machine was an Illumina HiSeq 2500. Molecular barcoding was employed in the preparation of TCR libraries, with unique molecular identifiers being used to normalize TCRbeta repertoire quantification. The public reads were run again by TCRdb, first through fastp at Q25 and then through MiXCR, and only productive beta chains were kept. Each entry merges the rows of one CDR3 protein and shows their most common DNA and genes. In all, the sample holds over 150,000 distinct CDR3 sequences, and around 10% of those were seen once. The biggest ten clones account for 13% of the sample. In light of the paper, this sample's treatment or condition label describes: allogeneic hematopoietic cell transplantation with graft depleted of TCRalphabeta T cells and CD19 B cells.

The sequences come from PBMCs, collected before TCRalphabeta/CD19-depleted stem cell transplant. These receptor sequences come from a boy younger than 10 with acute myeloid leukemia, due to receive a stem cell transplant.

This clonotype was detected many times. The V and J genes are TRBV20-1 and TRBJ2-5; D is unclear. Deletions cut 5 bases from V and 3 bases from J, with 13 bases between. This CDR3 contains 13 residues. The germline V gene has CDR1 DFQATT and CDR2 SNEGSKA (reference sequence). Here the CDR3 reads CSALRAEKETQYF. As DNA, the CDR3 is TGCAGTGCTCTACGGGCGGAGAAAGAGACCCAGTACTTC.

This clonotype was observed many times. V gene TRBV25-1 combines with J gene TRBJ1-5; D possibly corresponds to TRBD1 (6 bases). Trimming cost V 3 bases and J 6 bases, with 12 bases left between them. The CDR3 is 14 residues long. CDR1 and CDR2 (germline): MGHDK, SYGVNS. The CDR3 region is CASSEAGVSQPQHF. In DNA form, the CDR3 reads TGTGCCAGCAGTGAGGCAGGGGTGAGTCAGCCCCAGCATTTT.

This clonotype was counted many times. The rearrangement joins TRBV6-1 to TRBJ1-2; D is perhaps TRBD1 (6 bases). With 5 bases removed from V and 7 bases from J, the gap between germline ends came to 14 bases. There are 13 residues in the CDR3. From germline, CDR1 is MNHNS and CDR2 SASEGT. The CDR3 here is CASSQQGGSGYTF. The CDR3 DNA reads TGTGCCAGCAGTCAACAAGGGGGTTCTGGCTACACCTTC.

The sample holds many counts of this clonotype. The chain couples TRBV5-1 to TRBJ1-3; 7 nucleotides line up with TRBD1. There are 16 residues in the CDR3. Germline CDR1 and CDR2: SGHRS and YFSETQ. Trimming at V came to 4 bases and at J to 0 bases, leaving 7 bases not matched to a gene. CDR3 DNA: TGCGCCAGCAGCCCCGGGACAGCCCTCTCTGGAAACACCATATATTTT. It translates to CASSPGTALSGNTIYF.

This clonotype was recorded many times. The J gene is TRBJ2-1, the V gene TRBV24-1, with TRBD1 as a possible D gene (5 bases). CDR3 length equals 12 residues. Germline CDR1 and CDR2: KGHDR and SFDVKD. Trimming cost V 3 bases and J 10 bases, with 9 bases left between them. DNA for the CDR3: TGTGCCACCAGTGATCCAGGGCACGAGCAGTTCTTC. This codes for CATSDPGHEQFF.

This clonotype was counted at least ten times. The J gene is TRBJ2-3, the V gene TRBV20-1, with unresolved D. The CDR3 has 11 residues. Germline V gene lookup returns CDR1 DFQATT and CDR2 SNEGSKA (reference sequence). Trimming left V 4 bases short and J 5 bases short, with 7 bases between. The CDR3 reads CSATVVDTQYF. CDR3 in DNA: TGCAGTGCTACAGTTGTAGATACGCAGTATTTT.

This clonotype was counted many times. The chain has TRBV5-1 and TRBJ1-1, with TRBD1 matching 7 bases. The junction had 6 bases not matched to a gene; V was cut back by 0 bases and J by 1 base. The CDR3 spans 16 residues. Germline CDR1 reads SGHRS; CDR2 reads YFSETQ. CDR3 in amino acids: CASSLARRTGNTEAFF. For the CDR3, the DNA is TGCGCCAGCAGCTTGGCAAGAAGGACAGGGAACACTGAAGCTTTCTTT.

This clonotype was seen ten or more times. V is TRBV27 and J is TRBJ2-1; D might be TRBD1 (6 bases). The CDR3 extends over 16 amino acids. The germline gives CDR1 MNHEY, CDR2 SMNVEV (reference sequence). Trimming removed 8 bases at V and 6 bases at J, with 23 bases between. The CDR3 nucleotides read TGTGCCAGCCTTCCCCCAGGAAGGACAGTCTGCAATGAGCAGTTCTTC. Translating gives CASLPPGRTVCNEQFF.

There are many counts of this clonotype. This chain links TRBV5-1 with TRBJ1-2; D is unresolved. CDR1 is SGHRS and CDR2 is YFSETQ in the germline V gene. This CDR3 spans 13 amino acids. V gave up 4 bases and J gave up 4 bases, with 11 bases separating them. CDR3 nucleotide sequence: TGCGCCAGCAGCACGGAGGTGAGCTATGGCTACACCTTC. Amino acids: CASSTEVSYGYTF.

This clonotype was recorded many times. The V and J genes are TRBV3-1 and TRBJ1-2, with TRBD1 matching 7 bases. This CDR3 has 15 residues. CDR1 and CDR2 (germline): LGHDT, YNNKEL (reference sequence). With V trimmed by 2 bases and J by 7 bases, 10 bases remained unmatched. The CDR3 nucleotides are TGTGCCAGCAGCCAATTTACAGGGGAGCGGCGTGGCTACACCTTC. It codes for CASSQFTGERRGYTF.

This clonotype was seen ten or more times. V gene TRBV5-6 combines with J gene TRBJ2-7; no firm D call. CDR3 length equals 12 residues. The V end was cut by 1 base, the J end by 2 bases, with 4 bases between. The germline V gene has CDR1 SGHDT and CDR2 YYEEEE. The CDR3 bases are TGTGCCAGCAGCTTGAGGGCCTACGAGCAGTACGTC. Translation gives CASSLRAYEQYV.

This clonotype was recorded at least ten times. The chain is built from TRBV11-2 and TRBJ2-7, with 7 bases matching TRBD1. V was pared by 3 bases and J by 1 base, with 3 bases of the junction left unmatched. This CDR3 spans 14 amino acids. Per the germline V gene, CDR1 is SGHAT and CDR2 is FQNNGV. CDR3 DNA: TGTGCCAGCAGCTTTCAGACAGGGTCCTACGAGCAGTACGTC. Its protein product is CASSFQTGSYEQYV.

This clonotype was seen at least ten times. The chain has TRBV29-1 and TRBJ2-1, with 9 bases aligning to TRBD1. Germline V gene sequence: CDR1 SQVTM, CDR2 ANQGSEA. The CDR3 consists of 13 residues. The V and J ends lost 7 bases and 2 bases, in that order; junction bases with no gene match: 3. DNA for the CDR3: TGCAGCGAGGGACAGGGCGCCTACAATGAGCAGTTCTTC. Translated: CSEGQGAYNEQFF.

The chain couples TRBV7-9 to TRBJ2-7, with D possibly matching TRBD1 (8 bases). The CDR3 has 17 residues. Germline V CDR1 and CDR2: SEHNR, FQNEAQ (reference sequence). The ends were cut back, 4 bases at V and 6 bases at J, with 25 bases in the middle. This CDR3 reads CASSSHDRGWEGVEQYF. In DNA form, the CDR3 reads TGTGCCAGCAGCTCCCATGACAGGGGATGGGAGGGGGTCGAGCAGTACTTC.

This clonotype was seen at least ten times. This chain joins TRBV10-3 and TRBJ2-2, with a possible D match to TRBD1 (5 bases). V dropped 6 bases and J dropped 8 bases, with 10 bases sitting between them. Germline CDR1 is ENHRY and CDR2 is SYGVKD. This CDR3 spans 12 amino acids. This CDR3 reads CAISHRQGELFF. The CDR3 coding sequence is TGTGCCATCAGCCACAGGCAGGGGGAGCTGTTTTTT.

This clonotype was recorded at least ten times. The V and J genes are TRBV12-3 or TRBV12-4 and TRBJ1-2; 7 bases match TRBD1. Unmatched junction bases numbered 5, after V lost 5 bases and J lost 5 bases. CDR3 size: 13 residues. CDR3 in DNA: TGTGCCAGCAGTGTTCTGACAGGGTATGGCTACACCTTC. It yields the protein CASSVLTGYGYTF.

This clonotype was recorded at least ten times. The chain carries TRBV20-1 and TRBJ1-2; 8 bases match TRBD1. The germline CDR1 and CDR2 sequences are DFQATT and SNEGSKA (reference sequence). V lost 2 bases and J lost 8; bases outside the gene matches: 10. The CDR3 totals 14 residues. The CDR3, as DNA: TGCAGTGCTAGACCACAACAGGGGGGGCTGGGCTACACCTTC. Encoded protein: CSARPQQGGLGYTF.

This clonotype was counted ten times or more. The J gene is TRBJ2-7, the V gene TRBV9; 7 bases fit TRBD2. Looked up from germline, CDR1 is SGDLS and CDR2 is YYNGEE. V gave up 0 bases and J gave up 3 bases; unmatched junction bases: 6. This CDR3 is 15 amino acids long. CDR3 bases: TGTGCCAGCAGCGTAGAAGGACTAGGGGACTACGAGCAGTACTTC. Amino acids: CASSVEGLGDYEQYF.

This clonotype was counted ten times or more. This rearrangement joins TRBV20-1 to TRBJ2-1; D unclear. The germline V and J ends were trimmed by 5 bases and 8 bases, with 16 bases remaining between them. Germline loops: CDR1 DFQATT, CDR2 SNEGSKA (reference sequence). The CDR3 totals 13 residues. As DNA, the CDR3 is TGCAGTGCTCATCACGGGCCGCGCTATGAGCAGTTCTTC. Translation gives CSAHHGPRYEQFF.

This clonotype was recorded at least ten times. The chain has TRBV4-1 and TRBJ2-7, with TRBD1 as a possible D gene (5 bases). Per the germline V gene, CDR1 is MGHRA and CDR2 is YSYEKL. This CDR3 is 15 amino acids long. Trimming cost V 1 base and J 0 bases, with 10 bases left between them. CDR3 protein: CASSQARRDSYEQYF. The CDR3 DNA is TGCGCCAGCAGCCAAGCCCGCAGGGACTCCTACGAGCAGTACTTC.

Ten or more counts support this clonotype. This CDR3 is CASSLYRVSEDTQYF. The CDR3 nucleotides are TGTGCCAGCAGTTTATACAGGGTATCTGAAGATACGCAGTATTTT. The rearrangement links TRBV12-3 or TRBV12-4 to TRBJ2-3; TRBD1 is a possible D gene (6 bases). The CDR3 is 15 residues long. V lost 2 bases to trimming and J lost 5 bases, with 14 bases between them.

This clonotype appeared many times. This rearrangement joins TRBV30 to TRBJ2-2, with D possibly being TRBD1 (5 bases). There are 13 residues in the CDR3. Trimming took off 2 bases at V and 4 bases at J, with 8 bases between the two ends. Per the germline V gene, CDR1 is GTSNPN and CDR2 is SVGIG (reference sequence). The CDR3 reads CAWSWGATGELFF. The CDR3 region has the DNA TGTGCCTGGAGTTGGGGCGCCACCGGGGAGCTGTTTTTT.

This clonotype was seen at least ten times. The chain has TRBV5-1 and TRBJ2-7; D unclear. The CDR3 covers 11 residues. V gave up 7 bases and J gave up 3 bases, with 8 bases separating them. CDR1 is SGHRS and CDR2 is YFSETQ in the germline V gene. The CDR3 sequence: CASPRIYEQYF. The CDR3 bases are TGCGCCAGCCCCAGGATCTACGAGCAGTACTTC.

This clonotype was found many times. The chain joins TRBV5-1 to TRBJ2-5; 11 nucleotides match TRBD2. CDR1 and CDR2 from the germline V gene are SGHRS and YFSETQ. Losses at the gene ends were 1 base for V and 4 bases for J; bases not matched to a gene: 3. This CDR3 has 15 residues. CDR3 bases: TGCGCCAGCAGCTTGACTAGCGGGAGTGGAGAGACCCAGTACTTC. Translated, it gives CASSLTSGSGETQYF.

This clonotype was counted many times. The chain combines TRBV18 with TRBJ1-1; 7 nucleotides align to TRBD1. The length of the CDR3 is 14 residues. After removal of 3 bases from V and 6 bases from J, the junction contained 7 bases not matched to a gene. Germline CDR1 and CDR2: KGHSH and LQKENI. The CDR3 loop reads CASSPLTGKAEAFF. CDR3 DNA: TGTGCCAGCTCACCCCTGACAGGGAAAGCTGAAGCTTTCTTT.

There are many counts of this clonotype. The junction and the germline gene differ at one end; a read error may be behind it. The V gene is TRBV12-3 or TRBV12-4, the J gene TRBJ2-7; 10 bases agree with TRBD2. CDR3 size: 13 residues. The DNA of the CDR3 is TGTGCCAGCAGTCTAGCGGGAGACTACGAGCAGTACTTC. Encoded protein: CASSLAGDYEQYF.

This clonotype appeared a few times. The J gene is TRBJ2-1, the V gene TRBV11-2, with unresolved D. Trimming stripped 0 bases from V and 9 bases from J, with 3 bases between. This CDR3 contains 11 residues. Germline lookup yields CDR1 SGHAT and CDR2 FQNNGV. The CDR3 spells CASSLEPEQFF. The CDR3 DNA sequence: TGTGCCAGCAGCTTAGAGCCTGAGCAGTTCTTC.

This clonotype was observed at least ten times. The chain employs TRBV28 and TRBJ2-3; D is undetermined. CDR3 length: 15 amino acids. CDR1 is MDHEN and CDR2 is SYDVKM in the germline V gene. With 6 bases removed from V and 6 bases from J, the gap between germline ends came to 19 bases. The CDR3 sequence is CASSPAGVGWDTQYF. As DNA, the CDR3 is TGTGCCAGCAGCCCGGCCGGAGTGGGTTGGGATACGCAGTATTTT.